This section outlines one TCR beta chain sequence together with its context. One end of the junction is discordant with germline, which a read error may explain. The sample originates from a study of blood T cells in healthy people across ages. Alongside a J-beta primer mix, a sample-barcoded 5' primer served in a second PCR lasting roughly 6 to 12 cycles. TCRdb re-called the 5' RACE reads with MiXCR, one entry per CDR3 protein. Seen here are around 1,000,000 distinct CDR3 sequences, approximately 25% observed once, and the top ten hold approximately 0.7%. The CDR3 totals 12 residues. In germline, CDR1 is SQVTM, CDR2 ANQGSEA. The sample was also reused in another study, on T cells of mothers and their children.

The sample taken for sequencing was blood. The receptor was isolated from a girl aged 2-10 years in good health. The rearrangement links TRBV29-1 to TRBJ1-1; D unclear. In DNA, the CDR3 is TGCAGCGTCGTTAGTGGGAACACTGGAGCTTTCTTT. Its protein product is CSVVSGNTGAFF.